Listed here are 23 T cell receptor beta chains from one sample, sequenced in a study of blood T cell repertoires in COVID-19. TCRdb's table, derived via immunoSEQ multiplex PCR, lists solely in-frame clones and lacks some. The data hold 150,000 to 200,000 clones, with around nine tenths observed a single time. Sequencing was performed on peripheral blood. All receptors derive from a man aged 35 to 55 with active or convalescent COVID-19.

The chain has TRBV14 and TRBJ2-2; D remains ambiguous. The V gene lost 1 base and the J gene lost 5 bases, with 5 bases spanning the gap. The CDR3 consists of 13 residues. CDR1 and CDR2 (germline): SGHDN, FVKESK. CDR3: CASSQVQTGELFF. CDR3 bases: TGTGCCAGCAGCCAAGTTCAAACCGGGGAGCTGTTTTTT.

The gene calls are TRBV6-2 or TRBV6-3 and TRBJ2-3; 10 bases line up with TRBD2. This CDR3 comprises 16 residues. V lost 6 bases, J lost 6 bases, and 12 bases stayed unmatched. CDR1 and CDR2 from the germline V gene are MNHEY and SVGEGT. The CDR3 DNA follows: TGTGCCAGCAGCCATAATAGCGGGGGGCTCGTGGATACGCAGTATTTT. It specifies CASSHNSGGLVDTQYF.

V is TRBV10-3 and J is TRBJ1-2; TRBD1 matches 7 bases. Germline lookup yields CDR1 ENHRY and CDR2 SYGVKD. Trimming cost V 6 bases and J 6 bases; bases outside gene matches: 7. CDR3 size: 13 residues. CDR3 region: CAIRTRDRDGYTF. For the CDR3, the DNA is TGTGCCATCAGGACCCGGGACAGAGATGGCTACACCTTC.

The chain has TRBV9 and TRBJ2-6; no definite D call. Germline V gene data show CDR1 as SGDLS and CDR2 as YYNGEE. The CDR3 is made up of 13 amino acids. Trimming left V 2 bases short and J 4 bases short, with 4 bases between. The CDR3 reads CASSVTGANVLTF. CDR3 nucleotide sequence: TGTGCCAGCAGCGTGACAGGGGCCAACGTCCTGACTTTC.

V gene TRBV11-2 combines with J gene TRBJ1-1; D gene uncertain. V was pared by 0 bases and J by 4 bases, with 6 bases between. The CDR3 length is 13 residues. Looked up from germline, CDR1 is SGHAT and CDR2 is FQNNGV. CDR3 region: CASSLETGTEAFF. Written as DNA, the CDR3 is TGTGCCAGCAGCTTAGAAACGGGCACTGAAGCTTTCTTT.

The V gene is TRBV19, the J gene TRBJ1-5; 9 bases fit TRBD1. Losses at the gene ends were 6 bases for V and 2 bases for J; bases not matched to a gene: 11. The CDR3 sequence is 17 residues long. Per the germline V gene, CDR1 is LNHDA and CDR2 is SQIVND (reference sequence). The CDR3 DNA follows: TGTGCCAGTAGACCCAACCAGAGACAGGGGGGCAATCAGCCCCAGCATTTT. Translating it yields CASRPNQRQGGNQPQHF.

The chain is built from TRBV19 and TRBJ1-2, with a possible D match to TRBD1 (5 bases). The CDR3 runs 13 residues. Trimming took off 3 bases at V and 8 bases at J, with 13 bases between the two ends. Germline V gene data show CDR1 as LNHDA and CDR2 as SQIVND (reference sequence). CDR3 sequence reads: CASSMDIIGGYTF. Written as DNA, the CDR3 is TGTGCCAGTAGTATGGACATTATCGGCGGCTACACCTTC.

V gene TRBV3-1 (or the pseudogene TRBV3-2) combines with J gene TRBJ2-5; D remains unclear. Looked up from germline, CDR1 is LGHDT and CDR2 is YNNKEL (reference sequence). The V end lost 1 base, the J end lost 6 bases, and 6 bases lay between the germline ends. This CDR3 comprises 12 residues. The CDR3 DNA is TGTGCCAGCAGCCAAGTGGCTCAGACCCAGTACTTC. Encoded protein: CASSQVAQTQYF.

The chain combines TRBV7-2 with TRBJ1-1; D ambiguous. The germline CDR1 and CDR2 sequences are SGHTA and FQGNSA. Trimming took off 2 bases at V and 7 bases at J, with 11 bases between the two ends. This CDR3 has 13 amino acids. The CDR3 sequence is CASSLRPTGEAFF. The CDR3, as DNA: TGTGCCAGCAGCTTACGTCCAACGGGTGAAGCTTTCTTT.

The chain recombines TRBV3-1 (or the pseudogene TRBV3-2) with TRBJ2-5; 9 bases are shared with TRBD1. This CDR3 comprises 15 residues. Germline V lookup: CDR1 LGHDT, CDR2 YNNKEL (reference sequence). J lost 5 bases, V lost 4 bases, and 8 bases had no gene match. The CDR3 loop is CASSLGQGVGETQYF. The CDR3 DNA reads TGTGCCAGCAGCCTGGGACAGGGAGTAGGGGAGACCCAGTACTTC.

This chain uses TRBV6-2 or TRBV6-3 with TRBJ2-7; TRBD1 matches 8 bases. Looked up from germline, CDR1 is MNHEY and CDR2 is SVGEGT. The CDR3 loop spans 15 amino acids. V lost 0 bases to trimming and J lost 3 bases; unmatched junction nucleotides: 4. CDR3 sequence reads: CASSYSGTGDYEQYF. The CDR3 DNA is TGTGCCAGCAGTTACTCCGGGACAGGCGACTACGAGCAGTACTTC.

This chain connects TRBV19 to TRBJ1-1; 7 bases are shared with TRBD1. V trimming: 7 bases; J trimming: 5 bases; junction bases outside the gene matches: 4. CDR3 size: 12 residues. The germline gives CDR1 LNHDA, CDR2 SQIVND (reference sequence). Here the CDR3 DNA reads TGTGCCAGTAAAACAGGGGCTACTGAAGCTTTCTTT. It yields the protein CASKTGATEAFF.

V usage is TRBV27 and J usage is TRBJ2-7, with D uncertain. Germline CDR1 and CDR2: MNHEY and SMNVEV (reference sequence). The ends were cut back, 5 bases at V and 4 bases at J, with 9 bases in the middle. This CDR3 region has 12 residues. The CDR3 DNA reads TGTGCCAGCAGTCCTGGGCCTTACGAGCAGTACTTC. The encoded protein is CASSPGPYEQYF.

The V gene is TRBV19, the J gene TRBJ1-1, with TRBD1 identical over 9 bases. Per germline, CDR1 LNHDA and CDR2 SQIVND (reference sequence). With V trimmed by 5 bases and J by 6 bases, 7 bases remained unmatched. This CDR3 has 14 amino acids. The CDR3, as DNA: TGTGCCAGTAGTGTAAAACAGGGGGCGGCTGAAGCTTTCTTT. Translated, it gives CASSVKQGAAEAFF. Full variable domain (outside the CDR3, taken from reference TRBV19 and TRBJ1-1): DGGITQSPKYLFRKEGQNVTLSCEQNLNHDAMYWYRQDPGQGLRLIYYSQIVNDFQKGDIAEGYSVSREKKESFPLTVTSAQKNPTAFYLCASSVKQGAAEAFFGQGTRLTVV.

This sequence joins TRBV19 and TRBJ2-1, with a tentative D call TRBD2 (5 bases). Germline values: CDR1 LNHDA, CDR2 SQIVND (reference sequence). This CDR3 spans 15 amino acids. The germline V and J ends were trimmed by 7 bases and 4 bases, with 17 bases remaining between them. The CDR3 region is CASNSGIFFYNEQFF. The CDR3 region has the DNA TGTGCCAGTAATTCCGGGATTTTTTTTTACAATGAGCAGTTCTTC. The full variable domain, its missing parts supplied by reference TRBV19 and TRBJ2-1, is DGGITQSPKYLFRKEGQNVTLSCEQNLNHDAMYWYRQDPGQGLRLIYYSQIVNDFQKGDIAEGYSVSREKKESFPLTVTSAQKNPTAFYLCASNSGIFFYNEQFFGPGTRLTVL.

The chain combines TRBV10-3 with TRBJ1-1, with a weak D call TRBD1 (6 bases). V gave up 10 bases and J gave up 7 bases, with 13 bases separating them. The CDR3 covers 11 residues. Per germline, CDR1 ENHRY and CDR2 SYGVKD. The CDR3 DNA follows: TGTGCCACGGGGGGCAGGGATGAAGCTTTCTTT. Translation gives CATGGRDEAFF.

The chain recombines TRBV5-1 with TRBJ1-4, with 9 nucleotides matching TRBD1. The junction had 15 bases not matched to a gene; V was cut back by 4 bases and J by 11 bases. This CDR3 has 16 residues. Germline loops: CDR1 SGHRS, CDR2 YFSETQ. The CDR3 loop reads CASSRTGAGGSLKLFF. The CDR3 DNA reads as TGCGCCAGCAGCCGGACAGGGGCCGGGGGCAGTTTGAAACTGTTTTTT.

The chain combines TRBV5-1 with TRBJ2-1; a possible D gene is TRBD1 (5 bases). The germline V gene has CDR1 SGHRS and CDR2 YFSETQ. The CDR3 has 15 amino acids. V was pared by 2 bases and J by 3 bases, with 12 bases between. CDR3 region: CASSFTGLDYNEQFF. The CDR3 DNA reads TGCGCCAGCAGCTTTACAGGCCTCGACTACAATGAGCAGTTCTTC.

The chain couples TRBV18 to TRBJ2-3; tentative D call: TRBD2 (6 bases). Germline V gene sequence: CDR1 KGHSH, CDR2 LQKENI. The V and J ends lost 3 bases and 1 base respectively, with 11 bases between them. This CDR3 region has 15 residues. The DNA of the CDR3 is TGTGCCAGCTCACCGCGGGACGGCGGCACAGATACGCAGTATTTT. The encoded protein is CASSPRDGGTDTQYF.

The chain couples TRBV7-2 to TRBJ1-2, with 9 bases that match TRBD1. The V gene end was trimmed by 5 bases and the J gene end by 1 base; junction bases not matched to a gene: 14. Germline CDR1 SGHTA, CDR2 FQGNSA. CDR3 length: 18 amino acids. CDR3 coding DNA: TGTGCCAGCAGCCGCAAACCGGGACAGGGTTCCAGTAACTATGGCTACACCTTC. Translation gives CASSRKPGQGSSNYGYTF.

This clone came up once. This chain joins TRBV3-1 (or the pseudogene TRBV3-2) and TRBJ1-4, with TRBD1 matching 10 bases. The junction had 6 bases not matched to a gene; V was cut back by 3 bases and J by 5 bases. This CDR3 is built from 16 residues. Germline assignment: CDR1 LGHDT and CDR2 YNNKEL (reference sequence). The DNA for the CDR3 is TGTGCCAGCAGCCATAGGACAGGGGGGAAAAATGAAAAACTGTTTTTT. Its protein is CASSHRTGGKNEKLFF.

The rearrangement joins TRBV7-8 to TRBJ2-1, with D unclear. Germline assignment: CDR1 SGHVS and CDR2 FQNEAQ. V lost 1 base and J 0 bases, leaving 16 bases between the germline ends. This CDR3 comprises 18 residues. CDR3 nucleotides: TGTGCCAGCAGCTTAGGTAATCCTCTCCCGAGCTCCTACAATGAGCAGTTCTTC. This translates into CASSLGNPLPSSYNEQFF. Drawing the rest from reference TRBV7-8 and TRBJ2-1, the complete variable domain is GAGVSQSPRYKVAKRGQDVALRCDPISGHVSLFWYQQALGQGPEFLTYFQNEAQLDKSGLPSDRFFAERPEGSVSTLKIQRTQQEDSAVYLCASSLGNPLPSSYNEQFFGPGTRLTVL.

This sequence joins TRBV24-1 and TRBJ2-1; TRBD1 agrees at 7 bases. The V gene end was trimmed by 1 base and the J gene end by 8 bases; junction bases not matched to a gene: 13. The CDR3 consists of 17 residues. Per germline, CDR1 KGHDR and CDR2 SFDVKD. This CDR3 reads CATSDLWSRGLGDEQFF. The CDR3 DNA is TGTGCCACCAGTGATTTATGGTCCAGGGGGTTGGGGGATGAGCAGTTCTTC.